Listed below are T cell receptor beta chains from one sample, sequenced in a study of T cell responses to AZD1222 COVID-19 vaccine. TCRdb's copy holds only in-frame clones and misses some; the assay was immunoSEQ multiplex PCR. The data show about 150,000 clones, roughly nine tenths seen once. The sample here was peripheral blood, taken on day 0 of AZD1222 vaccination. The source of these receptors is an adult in good health. Each CDR3 is given with its conserved first and last residue. Each record gives: D gene, V gene, clone size, J gene, CDR3 DNA, CDR3 protein. A D gene is named only where the DNA matches it firmly. Size values are once, few and many counts, or a class for expanded clones, and some rows have none.

.,TRBV7-7,.,TRBJ1-5,TGTGCTAGCAGCTTAGCGAAGGGTAGGGGACAACAGCCCCAGCATTTT,CASSLAKGRGQQPQHF
.,TRBV7-2,.,TRBJ1-1,TGTGCCAGCAGCTCCCTCGGGGGGCGCGTCACTGAAGCTTTCTTT,CASSSLGGRVTEAFF
.,TRBV6-1,.,TRBJ1-2,TGTGCCAGCAGTGAATTGGGGGGGACTCTGAGCTATGGCTACACCTTC,CASSELGGTLSYGYTF
.,TRBV14,.,TRBJ1-2,TGTGCCAGCAGCCCAACCCTAGGACTGCTCTATGGCTACACCTTC,CASSPTLGLLYGYTF
.,TRBV19,.,TRBJ1-2,TGTGCCAGTAGTCTAGAGGCTAACTATGGCTACACCTTC,CASSLEANYGYTF
TRBD2,TRBV19,.,TRBJ2-3,TGTGCCAGTAAAAGCGGGGGGGCCACAGATACGCAGTATTTT,CASKSGGATDTQYF
TRBD1,TRBV5-4,.,TRBJ2-2,TGTGCCAGCAGCAGACCCGGGACAGGGCTAGTCTCCGGGGAGCTGTTTTTT,CASSRPGTGLVSGELFF
TRBD1,TRBV6-2/TRBV6-3,.,TRBJ1-1,TGTGCCAGCAGTTTCCCCGGGACAGTGAGGACTGAAGCTTTCTTT,CASSFPGTVRTEAFF
.,TRBV7-9,.,TRBJ1-2,TGTGCCAGCAGCCCGACGGAGGGTTCCTATGGCTACACCTTC,CASSPTEGSYGYTF
.,TRBV2,once,TRBJ1-1,TGTGCCAGCAGCCCAGCCCGAACGGAAGCTTTCTTT,CASSPARTEAFF
.,TRBV6-5,.,TRBJ1-5,TGTGCCAGCAGTTTTTCCTGGGGAAAGCCCCAGCATTTT,CASSFSWGKPQHF
.,TRBV6-2/TRBV6-3,once,TRBJ1-1,TGTGCCAGCAGTGTACAGATGAACACTGAAGCTTTCTTT,CASSVQMNTEAFF
TRBD1,TRBV6-5,once,TRBJ2-7,TGTGCCAGCAGCGGACAGGGTGGGAGGAAGTACGAGCAGTACTTC,CASSGQGGRKYEQYF
.,TRBV6-1,.,TRBJ1-1,TGTGCCAGCAGTGAAAACCCGAACACTGAAGCTTTCTTT,CASSENPNTEAFF
.,TRBV6-5,.,TRBJ1-2,TGTGCCAGCGTAGGCGACTCCTATGGCTACACCTTC,CASVGDSYGYTF
.,TRBV28,.,TRBJ1-1,TGTGCCGAGGGGAGCCCGAACACTGAAGCTTTCTTT,CAEGSPNTEAFF
TRBD2,TRBV7-2,.,TRBJ2-3,TGTGCCAGCAGCATCTCTAGCGGGGGGGCCTTAACAGATACGCAGTATTTT,CASSISSGGALTDTQYF
.,TRBV18,once,TRBJ1-3,TGTGCCAGCTCACCACCTTACAGGTCTGGAAACACCATATATTTT,CASSPPYRSGNTIYF
.,TRBV6-5,once,TRBJ1-5,TGTGCCAGCAGTTACTCCCCCAATCAGCCCCAGCATTTT,CASSYSPNQPQHF
.,TRBV28,.,TRBJ2-7,TGTGCCAGCAGCACCCGGGACGGGCACTCCTACGAGCAGTACTTC,CASSTRDGHSYEQYF
.,TRBV14,.,TRBJ1-2,TGTGCCAGCAGAGGGTTCGGTGGCTACACCTTC,CASRGFGGYTF
TRBD2,TRBV11-3,once,TRBJ2-5,TGTGCCAGCAGCTTCGAACTAGCGGGGGACACGACCCAGTACTTC,CASSFELAGDTTQYF
.,TRBV11-3,.,TRBJ2-7,TGTGCCAGCAGCTTAGTTGGGATTTCGTACGAGCAGTACTTC,CASSLVGISYEQYF
.,TRBV27,.,TRBJ2-5,TGTGCCAGCAGTTTAGAGGGAGAGACCCAGTACTTC,CASSLEGETQYF
.,TRBV29-1,.,TRBJ1-2,TGCAGCGTTGAGGAGGGACGGAGGGGCTACACCTTC,CSVEEGRRGYTF
TRBD2,TRBV10-3,.,TRBJ2-5,TGTGCCATCAGTGAGGATCCGGGACTAGCCCAAGAGACCCAGTACTTC,CAISEDPGLAQETQYF
.,TRBV3-1/TRBV3-2,.,TRBJ1-2,TGTGCCAGCAGCCCATCGGACCTAGTGAACTATGGCTACACCTTC,CASSPSDLVNYGYTF
.,TRBV7-8,.,TRBJ2-7,TGTGCCAGCAGCTTGGGGGTTAGAAACGAGCAGTACTTC,CASSLGVRNEQYF
.,TRBV28,.,TRBJ1-3,TGTGCCAGCAGTTTAGCTAGGGACTACTCTGGAAACACCATATATTTT,CASSLARDYSGNTIYF
.,TRBV19,.,TRBJ1-3,TGTGCCAGTAGTATAGCGACGGCGAGCTCTGGAAACACCATATATTTT,CASSIATASSGNTIYF
.,TRBV18,.,TRBJ1-6,TGTGCCAGCTCACCACCGGAGGGTAGGTCCTATAATTCACCCCTCCACTTT,CASSPPEGRSYNSPLHF
TRBD2,TRBV13,.,TRBJ2-7,TGTGCCAGCAGCTTAAGCGGGGGGGCCTCCTACGAGCAGTACTTC,CASSLSGGASYEQYF
.,TRBV2,.,TRBJ1-4,TGTGCCAGCAGTGGGGTCCTCGACAAGGCAACTAATGAAAAACTGTTTTTT,CASSGVLDKATNEKLFF
.,TRBV27,.,TRBJ1-4,TGTGCCAGCAGTTTTGGCAGAGCTAATGAAAAACTGTTTTTT,CASSFGRANEKLFF
.,TRBV28,.,TRBJ1-2,TGTGCCAGCAGTTTGGGGAATGGCAGGGGACCCGGCTACACCTTC,CASSLGNGRGPGYTF
TRBD2,TRBV6-1,.,TRBJ2-5,TGTGCCAGCAGTGAATTCAAGCGGGGGAGCCAAGAGACCCAGTACTTC,CASSEFKRGSQETQYF
.,TRBV5-6,.,TRBJ2-7,TGTGCCAGCAGCTTGGTTAGGCGCGGAGCAGGCCGATACGAGCAGTACTTC,CASSLVRRGAGRYEQYF
TRBD1,TRBV10-1,.,TRBJ2-5,TGCGCCAGCAGCTCGGACAGGTCGGAGACCCAGTACTTC,CASSSDRSETQYF
TRBD1,TRBV18,.,TRBJ1-6,TGTGCCAGCTCACCGGACAGGGGGCGGGTGAATTCACCCCTCCACTTT,CASSPDRGRVNSPLHF
.,TRBV2,.,TRBJ2-2,TGTGCCAGCAGGGATGTCGCGAACACCGGGGAGCTGTTTTTT,CASRDVANTGELFF
TRBD1,TRBV7-8,.,TRBJ1-5,TGTGCCAGCAGCTTAGGAGGCGGGACAGGGGGCCGTCAGCCCCAGCATTTT,CASSLGGGTGGRQPQHF
.,TRBV12-1,.,TRBJ1-5,TGTGCCAGCATCAAGGCGGGGGACAGCCTTTATAGCAATCAGCCCCAGCATTTT,CASIKAGDSLYSNQPQHF
.,TRBV4-1,.,TRBJ2-7,TGCGCCAGCAGCCAACCAATTAAGAGACCCTACGAGCAGTACTTC,CASSQPIKRPYEQYF
.,TRBV7-9,.,TRBJ2-7,TGTGCCAGCAGCTTAGCGTTATTTTTGGAGGGCTCCTACGAGCAGTACTTC,CASSLALFLEGSYEQYF
.,TRBV10-3,.,TRBJ1-1,TGTGCCATCACGAAGGCAGAGAACACTGAAGCTTTCTTT,CAITKAENTEAFF
.,TRBV7-6,.,TRBJ2-7,TGTGCCAGCAGCTTAGCGAAAGGGGGGAAAACCTACGAGCAGTACTTC,CASSLAKGGKTYEQYF
.,TRBV7-9,.,TRBJ1-2,TGTGCCAGCAGCTTATCCAGCTGGGGTGACTATGGCTACACCTTC,CASSLSSWGDYGYTF